One and the same sample provided the 5 T cell receptor beta chains below, sequenced in a study of blood T cell repertoires in COVID-19. Only in-frame clones appear in the TCRdb table, and some are missing; sequencing was by immunoSEQ multiplex PCR. The table includes 250,000 to 400,000 clones, around 86% detected once. Sequencing was performed on peripheral blood. The receptors derive from a man aged 45 to 65 with active or convalescent COVID-19.

CDR3 in amino acids: CASSAQGTEAFF. CDR3 in DNA: TGTGCCAGCAGCGCACAGGGCACTGAAGCTTTCTTT. The J gene is TRBJ1-1, the V gene TRBV9, with D possibly TRBD1 on 6 matching bases. The CDR3 is 12 amino acids. Trimming took 3 bases from V and 4 from J, leaving 7 bases between them. CDR1 SGDLS and CDR2 YYNGEE come from the germline V gene.

CDR3 DNA sequence: TGCGCCAGCAGCCCACAGGGGTTGAGGACTGAAGCTTTCTTT. Amino acid sequence: CASSPQGLRTEAFF. The chain combines TRBV5-1 with TRBJ1-1; 7 bases are shared with TRBD1. The V gene end was trimmed by 4 bases and the J gene end by 5 bases; junction bases not matched to a gene: 8. The CDR3 contains 14 residues. The V gene's germline CDR1 is SGHRS and CDR2 YFSETQ.

CDR3 loop: CASSLKRGSGRAGQETQYF. Written as DNA, the CDR3 is TGTGCCAGCAGCTTAAAAAGGGGTAGCGGGAGAGCGGGACAAGAGACCCAGTACTTC. The J gene is TRBJ2-5, the V gene TRBV7-9; 9 bases line up with TRBD2. V gave up 2 bases and J gave up 2 bases; unmatched junction bases: 15. The CDR3 covers 19 residues. The germline gives CDR1 SEHNR, CDR2 FQNEAQ (reference sequence).

The CDR3 protein is CASSPRDRDDTEAFF. For the CDR3, the DNA is TGTGCCAGCAGTCCCAGGGACAGGGATGACACTGAAGCTTTCTTT. The V call is TRBV6-5, the J call TRBJ1-1, with TRBD1 matching 9 bases. Germline CDR1 reads MNHEY; CDR2 reads SVGAGI. This CDR3 spans 15 amino acids. V gave up 5 bases and J gave up 3 bases; unmatched junction bases: 7.

A word on this clone: The same CDR3 is also encoded by other DNA sequences in this sample. This chain connects TRBV9 to TRBJ2-3; no definite D call. The germline V gene has CDR1 SGDLS and CDR2 YYNGEE. The CDR3 has 14 residues. The V end was cut by 2 bases, the J end by 0 bases, with 7 bases between. The CDR3, as DNA: TGTGCCAGCAGCGTTTACAGCAGCACAGATACGCAGTATTTT. It is translated as CASSVYSSTDTQYF.